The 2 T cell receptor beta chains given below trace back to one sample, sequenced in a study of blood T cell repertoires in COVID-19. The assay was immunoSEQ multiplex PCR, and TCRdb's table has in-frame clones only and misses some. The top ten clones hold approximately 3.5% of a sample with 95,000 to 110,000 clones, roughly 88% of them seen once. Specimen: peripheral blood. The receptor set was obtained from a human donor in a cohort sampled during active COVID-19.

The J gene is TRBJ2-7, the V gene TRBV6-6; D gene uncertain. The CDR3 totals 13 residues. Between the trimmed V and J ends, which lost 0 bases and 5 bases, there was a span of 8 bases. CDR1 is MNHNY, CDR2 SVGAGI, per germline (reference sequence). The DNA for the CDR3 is TGTGCCAGCAGTTACTCGAGCCAGGACGAGCAGTACTTC. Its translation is CASSYSSQDEQYF.

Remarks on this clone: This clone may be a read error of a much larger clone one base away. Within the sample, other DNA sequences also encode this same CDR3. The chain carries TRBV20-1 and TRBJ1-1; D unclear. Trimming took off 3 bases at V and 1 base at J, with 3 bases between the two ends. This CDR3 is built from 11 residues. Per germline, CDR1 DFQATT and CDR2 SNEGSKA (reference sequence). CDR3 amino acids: CSASGNTEAFF. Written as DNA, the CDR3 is TGCAGTGCTAGCGGGAACACTGAAGCTTTCTTT.